This entry concerns a single T cell receptor (beta chain). What it recognizes is unknown. This specimen belongs to a study of cytomegalovirus exposure and HLA in healthy donors. Study-level findings and limits: According to an earlier analysis, most TCR beta V segments yielded productive rearrangements about 87% or about 30% of the time.

The PCR was carried out with 60 Vbeta primers and 13 Jbeta primers. The data were produced by immunoSEQ multiplex PCR, yet TCRdb's version contains in-frame clones alone and is incomplete. The top ten hold roughly 2.6% of the sample, which has 150,000 to 200,000 clones, about three quarters seen once. The TCR comes from a woman aged 40 to 55 in good health and CMV-seropositive. The sample comprised PBMCs.

CDR3 bases: TGTGCCAGCAGCTTAGCGCTGGGACAGGGCTGGAATGGCTACACCTTC. Translation: CASSLALGQGWNGYTF. The chain links TRBV7-9 to TRBJ1-2; TRBD1 matches at 9 bases. The CDR3 sequence is 16 residues long. Trimming took 0 bases from V and 6 from J; bases not matched to a gene: 8. Germline assignment: CDR1 SEHNR and CDR2 FQNEAQ (reference sequence).